The rows below give T cell receptor beta chains drawn from one sample of a study of blood T cells in healthy people across ages. TCRdb re-called the 5' RACE reads with MiXCR, one entry per CDR3 protein. The sample records 850,000 to 1,000,000 distinct CDR3 sequences, roughly 52% being singletons. The sample was blood. These receptors all come from a man aged 25 to 45 in good health. Both conserved end residues are part of each CDR3. The D gene is left open where the match is weak. A clone size is listed for some rows: how often the clone was seen (once, few, many), or a class if it is expanded.

D	size	J	V	CDR3	DNA
.	few	TRBJ2-3	TRBV5-1	CASSLDYPWRTDTQYF	TGCGCCAGCAGCTTGGACTACCCCTGGCGCACAGATACGCAGTATTTT
.	.	TRBJ2-5	TRBV12-3/TRBV12-4	CASTGQLQETQYF	TGTGCCAGCACTGGACAGCTCCAAGAGACCCAGTACTTC
.	.	TRBJ2-6	TRBV7-9	CASSLGSVSGANVLTF	TGTGCCAGCAGCCTGGGTTCAGTATCTGGGGCCAACGTCCTGACTTTC
.	.	TRBJ2-2	TRBV25-1	CASSDSRAGNTGELFF	TGTGCCAGCAGTGATTCTCGCGCGGGGAACACCGGGGAGCTGTTTTTT
TRBD1	.	TRBJ2-7	TRBV9	CASSVGRDSLIYEQYF	TGTGCCAGCAGCGTAGGCAGGGACAGTCTAATCTACGAGCAGTACTTC
TRBD1	.	TRBJ2-1	TRBV10-3	CAISADRGLVGNEQFF	TGTGCCATCAGTGCGGACAGGGGTTTGGTAGGCAATGAGCAGTTCTTC
TRBD2	.	TRBJ2-2	TRBV28	CASSPRLAGGYTGELFF	TGTGCCAGCAGTCCTCGACTAGCGGGGGGTTATACCGGGGAGCTGTTTTTT
.	.	TRBJ1-5	TRBV3-1	CASSQDNGENQPQHF	TGTGCCAGCAGCCAAGATAATGGCGAAAATCAGCCCCAGCATTTT
TRBD1	.	TRBJ1-4	TRBV5-1	CASSWTGGEEKLFF	TGCGCCAGCAGCTGGACAGGGGGAGAGGAAAAACTGTTTTTT
TRBD1	few	TRBJ2-1	TRBV4-1	CASSQRTGSYNEQFF	TGCGCCAGCAGCCAAAGGACAGGGTCCTACAATGAGCAGTTCTTC
TRBD2	.	TRBJ2-3	TRBV10-3	CASRGGGFTDTQYF	TGTGCCAGCCGGGGCGGGGGGTTCACAGATACGCAGTATTTT
TRBD1	few	TRBJ2-7	TRBV10-3	CAISELQGAREQYF	TGTGCCATCAGTGAGCTTCAGGGGGCCCGCGAGCAGTACTTC
.	few	TRBJ2-3	TRBV29-1	CSVEENRVGTDTQYF	TGCAGCGTTGAAGAAAACAGGGTAGGGACAGATACGCAGTATTTT
.	.	TRBJ1-2	TRBV2	CASSQGIGGYTF	TGTGCCAGCAGTCAGGGGATCGGCGGCTACACCTTC
TRBD2	.	TRBJ2-3	TRBV4-3	CASSQDAGVSDTQYF	TGCGCCAGCAGCCAAGATGCGGGGGTTTCAGATACGCAGTATTTT
.	.	TRBJ2-7	TRBV20-1	CSARLGVYEQYF	TGCAGTGCTAGATTGGGGGTTTACGAGCAGTACTTC
.	.	TRBJ2-1	TRBV20-1	CSARDEPYNEQFF	TGCAGTGCTAGAGATGAACCGTACAATGAGCAGTTCTTC
TRBD2	few	TRBJ2-1	TRBV4-3	CASSQDPAGLAGVEQFF	TGCGCCAGCAGCCAAGATCCAGCAGGGCTAGCGGGGGTAGAGCAGTTCTTC
.	.	TRBJ2-1	TRBV6-5	CASRIREDNEQFF	TGTGCCAGCAGAATCCGGGAAGACAATGAGCAGTTCTTC
.	few	TRBJ2-7	TRBV11-1	CASILGPGTGTYEQYF	TGTGCCAGCATCTTGGGCCCCGGGACGGGAACCTACGAGCAGTACTTC
.	few	TRBJ2-6	TRBV4-2	CASSQDRGIGANVLTF	TGTGCCAGCAGCCAAGATCGGGGGATTGGGGCCAACGTCCTGACTTTC
.	.	TRBJ1-1	TRBV28	CASTLVQGTTEAFF	TGTGCCAGCACTTTAGTCCAGGGGACCACTGAAGCTTTCTTT
.	.	TRBJ2-3	TRBV20-1	CSAKQGGGSTDTQYF	TGCAGTGCAAAGCAGGGGGGCGGCAGCACAGATACGCAGTATTTT
.	.	TRBJ1-2	TRBV3-1	CASSQPPPMRGYTF	TGTGCCAGCAGCCAACCCCCGCCCATGCGGGGCTACACCTTC
.	.	TRBJ1-2	TRBV5-1	CASSLLQARGGTYGYTF	TGCGCCAGCAGCTTGTTACAGGCGCGCGGAGGGACCTATGGCTACACCTTC
.	few	TRBJ1-2	TRBV7-2	CASSFPRTANYGYTF	TGTGCCAGCAGCTTCCCTAGGACAGCTAACTATGGCTACACCTTC